This is a list of T cell receptor beta chains from one sample in a study of shared clonotypes between healthy human individuals. Generated by immunoSEQ multiplex PCR, the TCRdb table keeps only in-frame clones and is missing some. Among fewer than 1 million clones listed, roughly 96% were seen once. Sequences were obtained from naive CD8+ T cells sorted from blood. The receptors were gathered from a man younger than 40 in good health. CDR3s include the opening cysteine and the closing phenylalanine or tryptophan. The order of the fields is clone size, D gene, J gene, V gene, CDR3 protein, CDR3 DNA. A D gene is named only where the DNA matches it firmly. Clone size, where shown, is once, few, many, or a class for clones that have expanded.

clone_size: .; d_call: TRBD2; j_call: TRBJ2-7; v_call: TRBV13; cdr3_aa: CASSLGGSGRGYEQYF; cdr3_nt: TGTGCCAGCAGCTTAGGTGGTAGCGGGAGAGGCTACGAGCAGTACTTC
clone_size: .; d_call: TRBD2; j_call: TRBJ2-7; v_call: TRBV19; cdr3_aa: CASSSGTSGIYEQYF; cdr3_nt: TGTGCCAGTAGTAGTGGGACTAGCGGGATCTACGAGCAGTACTTC
clone_size: .; d_call: TRBD1; j_call: TRBJ2-2; v_call: TRBV4-1; cdr3_aa: CASSHPGTGAGELFF; cdr3_nt: TGCGCCAGCAGCCACCCCGGGACAGGGGCCGGGGAGCTGTTTTTT
clone_size: .; d_call: TRBD2; j_call: TRBJ2-2; v_call: TRBV14; cdr3_aa: CASSQTASGRVPGELFF; cdr3_nt: TGTGCCAGCAGCCAAACGGCTAGCGGGAGAGTTCCGGGGGAGCTGTTTTTT
clone_size: .; d_call: .; j_call: TRBJ1-1; v_call: TRBV11-2; cdr3_aa: CASSPFGTEAFF; cdr3_nt: TGTGCCAGCAGCCCATTCGGTACTGAAGCTTTCTTT
clone_size: once; d_call: TRBD1; j_call: TRBJ2-7; v_call: TRBV27; cdr3_aa: CASSLSTGEFSYEQYF; cdr3_nt: TGTGCCAGCAGTTTAAGCACAGGGGAATTCTCCTACGAGCAGTACTTC
clone_size: .; d_call: TRBD1; j_call: TRBJ2-5; v_call: TRBV28; cdr3_aa: CASSSRDRGRETQYF; cdr3_nt: TGTGCCAGCAGTTCCAGGGACAGGGGGCGTGAGACCCAGTACTTC
clone_size: once; d_call: TRBD2; j_call: TRBJ2-1; v_call: TRBV27; cdr3_aa: CASSTWTSGNGNEQFF; cdr3_nt: TGTGCCAGCAGTACCTGGACTAGCGGGAATGGCAATGAGCAGTTCTTC
clone_size: .; d_call: .; j_call: TRBJ1-1; v_call: TRBV5-1; cdr3_aa: CASSHPGMNTEAFF; cdr3_nt: TGCGCCAGCAGCCATCCGGGAATGAACACTGAAGCTTTCTTT
clone_size: .; d_call: .; j_call: TRBJ2-7; v_call: TRBV11-2; cdr3_aa: CASSQLRSGREQYF; cdr3_nt: TGTGCCAGCAGCCAGCTGAGATCAGGGAGAGAGCAGTACTTC
clone_size: .; d_call: .; j_call: TRBJ2-3; v_call: TRBV5-6; cdr3_aa: CASSFGTGTDTQYF; cdr3_nt: TGTGCCAGCAGCTTCGGGACGGGCACAGATACGCAGTATTTT
clone_size: .; d_call: TRBD2; j_call: TRBJ2-1; v_call: TRBV29-1; cdr3_aa: CSVEAQGGLAGRNEQFF; cdr3_nt: TGCAGCGTTGAAGCTCAAGGAGGACTAGCGGGAAGAAATGAGCAGTTCTTC
clone_size: .; d_call: .; j_call: TRBJ2-1; v_call: TRBV19; cdr3_aa: CASSPSLGGSTYNEQFF; cdr3_nt: TGTGCCAGTAGCCCGTCCCTCGGGGGATCTACCTACAATGAGCAGTTCTTC
clone_size: .; d_call: .; j_call: TRBJ2-7; v_call: TRBV30; cdr3_aa: CAWTMTGPSEQYF; cdr3_nt: TGTGCCTGGACAATGACAGGTCCCTCGGAGCAGTACTTC
clone_size: few; d_call: .; j_call: TRBJ2-7; v_call: TRBV5-4; cdr3_aa: CASGQAGEQYF; cdr3_nt: TGTGCCAGCGGCCAGGCCGGCGAGCAGTACTTC
clone_size: .; d_call: TRBD1; j_call: TRBJ2-7; v_call: TRBV28; cdr3_aa: CASSEYRGQRDEQYF; cdr3_nt: TGTGCCAGCAGTGAATACAGGGGGCAAAGGGACGAGCAGTACTTC
clone_size: .; d_call: .; j_call: TRBJ2-7; v_call: TRBV2; cdr3_aa: CASSEAVMNGEYEQYF; cdr3_nt: TGTGCCAGCAGTGAAGCGGTCATGAACGGAGAGTACGAGCAGTACTTC
clone_size: .; d_call: TRBD1; j_call: TRBJ1-5; v_call: TRBV6-5; cdr3_aa: CASGTVRQPQHF; cdr3_nt: TGTGCCAGCGGGACAGTACGGCAGCCCCAGCATTTT
clone_size: .; d_call: .; j_call: TRBJ2-1; v_call: TRBV27; cdr3_aa: CASSSRWREQFF; cdr3_nt: TGTGCCAGCAGCAGCCGGTGGAGGGAGCAGTTCTTC
clone_size: .; d_call: .; j_call: TRBJ2-5; v_call: TRBV7-8; cdr3_aa: CASQHQIRGQGGMETQYF; cdr3_nt: TGTGCCAGCCAACACCAAATCCGGGGGCAGGGGGGAATGGAGACCCAGTACTTC
clone_size: .; d_call: TRBD2; j_call: TRBJ2-3; v_call: TRBV29-1; cdr3_aa: CSVVDGSGSKADTQYF; cdr3_nt: TGCAGCGTTGTGGACGGAAGCGGGAGTAAGGCAGATACGCAGTATTTT
clone_size: .; d_call: .; j_call: TRBJ2-1; v_call: TRBV5-4; cdr3_aa: CASSPTRTAYNEQFF; cdr3_nt: TGTGCCAGCAGCCCAACCCGGACGGCGTACAATGAGCAGTTCTTC
clone_size: .; d_call: TRBD1; j_call: TRBJ2-1; v_call: TRBV5-1; cdr3_aa: CASSPGTGVRDEQFF; cdr3_nt: TGCGCCAGCAGCCCCGGGACAGGGGTAAGAGATGAGCAGTTCTTC
clone_size: .; d_call: .; j_call: TRBJ2-7; v_call: TRBV5-6; cdr3_aa: CASSLEPRWGRVGYEQYF; cdr3_nt: TGTGCCAGCAGCTTGGAGCCTCGGTGGGGCAGGGTCGGTTACGAGCAGTACTTC
clone_size: .; d_call: TRBD2; j_call: TRBJ2-5; v_call: TRBV14; cdr3_aa: CASNGLAGGGETQYF; cdr3_nt: TGTGCCAGCAACGGACTAGCGGGAGGAGGAGAGACCCAGTACTTC
clone_size: .; d_call: TRBD1; j_call: TRBJ1-5; v_call: TRBV7-8; cdr3_aa: CASSQTGNQPQHF; cdr3_nt: TGTGCCAGCAGCCAGACAGGGAATCAGCCCCAGCATTTT
clone_size: .; d_call: .; j_call: TRBJ2-7; v_call: TRBV16; cdr3_aa: CASSDSASYEQYF; cdr3_nt: TGTGCCAGCAGCGACAGTGCTTCCTACGAGCAGTACTTC
clone_size: once; d_call: .; j_call: TRBJ2-2; v_call: TRBV7-6; cdr3_aa: CASSLRLAGRETGELFF; cdr3_nt: TGTGCCAGCAGCTTACGCCTCGCGGGAAGGGAGACCGGGGAGCTGTTTTTT
clone_size: .; d_call: TRBD2; j_call: TRBJ2-7; v_call: TRBV29-1; cdr3_aa: CSVTGTSGTSYEQYF; cdr3_nt: TGCAGCGTCACCGGGACTAGCGGAACATCCTACGAGCAGTACTTC
clone_size: .; d_call: .; j_call: TRBJ1-3; v_call: TRBV13; cdr3_aa: CASSLSTDSGNTIYF; cdr3_nt: TGTGCCAGCAGCTTATCGACAGACTCTGGAAACACCATATATTTT
clone_size: .; d_call: .; j_call: TRBJ2-1; v_call: TRBV7-8; cdr3_aa: CASSRGPSSYNEQFF; cdr3_nt: TGTGCCAGCAGCCGGGGGCCTAGCTCCTACAATGAGCAGTTCTTC
clone_size: .; d_call: .; j_call: TRBJ1-1; v_call: TRBV7-9; cdr3_aa: CASSFDGEAFF; cdr3_nt: TGTGCCAGCAGCTTTGACGGAGAGGCTTTCTTT
clone_size: once; d_call: .; j_call: TRBJ2-1; v_call: TRBV6-6; cdr3_aa: CASSYSPSNEQFF; cdr3_nt: TGTGCCAGCAGTTACTCGCCAAGCAATGAGCAGTTCTTC
clone_size: .; d_call: .; j_call: TRBJ1-1; v_call: TRBV28; cdr3_aa: CASSFDEAFF; cdr3_nt: TGTGCCAGCAGTTTTGATGAAGCTTTCTTT
clone_size: .; d_call: .; j_call: TRBJ2-6; v_call: TRBV15; cdr3_aa: CATSRAGQGSSVTF; cdr3_nt: TGTGCCACCAGCAGAGCTGGTCAGGGTAGCTCCGTGACTTTC
clone_size: .; d_call: TRBD2; j_call: TRBJ2-1; v_call: TRBV5-1; cdr3_aa: CASSPGLAGGNEQFF; cdr3_nt: TGCGCCAGCAGCCCGGGACTAGCGGGTGGGAATGAGCAGTTCTTC
clone_size: .; d_call: .; j_call: TRBJ2-7; v_call: TRBV28; cdr3_aa: CASSFRGLSSYEQYF; cdr3_nt: TGTGCCAGCAGTTTCCGAGGCTTAAGCTCCTACGAGCAGTACTTC
clone_size: .; d_call: .; j_call: TRBJ2-7; v_call: TRBV5-4; cdr3_aa: CASTQEGSSYEQYF; cdr3_nt: TGTGCCAGCACTCAGGAGGGGAGCTCCTACGAGCAGTACTTC
clone_size: .; d_call: .; j_call: TRBJ2-3; v_call: TRBV13; cdr3_aa: CASSPHGDTQYF; cdr3_nt: TGTGCCAGCAGCCCTCATGGGGATACGCAGTATTTT
clone_size: .; d_call: TRBD1; j_call: TRBJ1-5; v_call: TRBV7-9; cdr3_aa: CASSQGQSLWPQHF; cdr3_nt: TGTGCCAGCAGCCAGGGACAGTCCCTTTGGCCCCAGCATTTT
clone_size: .; d_call: TRBD2; j_call: TRBJ2-3; v_call: TRBV9; cdr3_aa: CASGGSQGRLAGQDTQYF; cdr3_nt: TGTGCCAGCGGGGGGAGTCAAGGGCGGCTAGCGGGTCAGGATACGCAGTATTTT
clone_size: .; d_call: TRBD2; j_call: TRBJ2-1; v_call: TRBV25-1; cdr3_aa: CASSLAGGPDEQFF; cdr3_nt: TGTGCCAGCAGTCTAGCGGGAGGGCCCGATGAGCAGTTCTTC
clone_size: .; d_call: TRBD1; j_call: TRBJ2-3; v_call: TRBV30; cdr3_aa: CAWSEGQGAADTQYF; cdr3_nt: TGTGCCTGGAGCGAGGGACAGGGGGCCGCAGATACGCAGTATTTT
clone_size: .; d_call: TRBD1; j_call: TRBJ1-3; v_call: TRBV5-1; cdr3_aa: CASSMDRENTIYF; cdr3_nt: TGCGCCAGCAGCATGGACAGGGAGAACACCATATATTTT
clone_size: once; d_call: .; j_call: TRBJ1-5; v_call: TRBV27; cdr3_aa: CASSLGGYQPQHF; cdr3_nt: TGTGCCAGCAGTTTAGGCGGGTACCAGCCCCAGCATTTT
clone_size: .; d_call: .; j_call: TRBJ2-3; v_call: TRBV5-5; cdr3_aa: CASSFDSPERDF; cdr3_nt: TGTGCCAGCAGCTTCGACAGCCCCGAAAGGGATTTT
clone_size: .; d_call: .; j_call: TRBJ1-1; v_call: TRBV10-1; cdr3_aa: CASSVASEGNTEAFF; cdr3_nt: TGCGCCAGCAGTGTCGCATCGGAGGGCAACACTGAAGCTTTCTTT
clone_size: .; d_call: .; j_call: TRBJ1-2; v_call: TRBV7-9; cdr3_aa: CASSLSGNGYTF; cdr3_nt: TGTGCCAGCAGCTTATCAGGGAATGGCTACACCTTC
clone_size: .; d_call: .; j_call: TRBJ2-2; v_call: TRBV5-5; cdr3_aa: CASSFGQAGHQSSGELFF; cdr3_nt: TGTGCCAGCAGCTTTGGTCAGGCGGGCCACCAGTCGTCCGGGGAGCTGTTTTTT